This TCR beta chain was captured in a study of blood T cell repertoires in COVID-19. About the study: Samples taken during acute and convalescent COVID-19 were collected in the United States, Italy and Spain. Nucleic acid was either cDNA or gDNA, and it came from T cells, B-cell-depleted T cells, or PBMCs.

In the original processing: Reference gene primers were amplified, and this amplification served to estimate nucleated cell counts. Libraries were prepared by immunoSEQ multiplex PCR; TCRdb keeps only in-frame clonotypes and omits some of them. V and J calls plus clone size are reproduced from that table; the DNA served to infer D and trimming. The profile shows about 100,000 clones, 80% of them singletons. Trimming stripped 5 bases from V and 1 base from J, with 14 bases between. This CDR3 has 15 amino acids. CDR1 and CDR2 (germline): SGHTA, FQGNSA. This clone has only one observation. Sequences were obtained from peripheral blood. This TCR was recovered from a woman aged 70 to 79 with acute or convalescent COVID-19. V is TRBV7-2 and J is TRBJ1-1, with D possibly TRBD1 on 6 matching bases. In DNA form, the CDR3 reads TGTGCCAGCAGCCCATCTTCCAGGGGGAACACTGAAGCTTTCTTT. Protein product: CASSPSSRGNTEAFF.